Presented here are 11 T cell receptor beta chains from one specimen sequenced in a study of T cell repertoires and Cas9 in healthy adults. TCRdb's copy holds only in-frame clones and misses some; the assay was immunoSEQ multiplex PCR. The table lists under 25,000 clones, around nine tenths of them singletons. Sequenced sample: CD4+ effector T cells (CD127+, CD25-, CD137-, CD154-) from PBMCs; culture status not recorded. These receptors all come from a human donor in good health.

As regards this clone: One end of the junction varies from germline; a read error may be responsible. This chain links TRBV4-2 with TRBJ2-2; a possible D gene is TRBD2 (5 bases). The germline V gene encodes CDR1 LGHNA and CDR2 YNFKEQ. This CDR3 spans 16 amino acids. CDR3 DNA sequence: TGTGCCAGCAGCCAATCGGGTTTATTCGACACCGGGGAGCTGGTTTTT. Protein sequence: CASSQSGLFDTGELVF.

V and J are TRBV19 and TRBJ2-6, with 7 bases matching TRBD2. Looked up from germline, CDR1 is LNHDA and CDR2 is SQIVND (reference sequence). CDR3 length: 16 residues. Trimming took 9 bases from V and 0 from J; bases not matched to a gene: 8. The DNA for the CDR3 is TGTGCCAGCGCTTGGGAGGGGCTCTCTGGGGCCAACGTCCTGACTTTC. This gives the protein CASAWEGLSGANVLTF.

V gene TRBV11-3 combines with J gene TRBJ2-2, with a possible D match to TRBD2 (5 bases). This CDR3 contains 16 residues. CDR1 SGHNT and CDR2 YENEEA come from the germline V gene. V lost 5 bases, J lost 6 bases, and 19 bases lay in between. The CDR3 loop is CASSQWGRRESGELFF. CDR3 nucleotide sequence: TGTGCCAGCAGCCAGTGGGGTAGAAGGGAGTCCGGGGAGCTGTTTTTT. Combining the CDR3 with reference TRBV11-3 and TRBJ2-2 gives the whole variable domain EAGVVQSPRYKIIEKKQPVAFWCNPISGHNTLYWYLQNLGQGPELLIRYENEEAVDDSQLPKDRFSAERLKGVDSTLKIQPAELGDSAVYLCASSQWGRRESGELFFGEGSRLTVL.

On this clone itself: The sample carries other DNA sequences with the same CDR3. V gene TRBV19 combines with J gene TRBJ2-7; D is unresolved. The CDR3 contains 14 residues. In germline, CDR1 is LNHDA, CDR2 SQIVND (reference sequence). Trimming took 3 bases from V and 2 from J, leaving 11 bases between them. CDR3 amino acids: CASSMKEYPYEQYF. The CDR3 coding sequence is TGTGCCAGTAGTATGAAGGAATACCCCTACGAGCAGTACTTC. The full variable domain, with the rest looked up from reference TRBV19 and TRBJ2-7, is DGGITQSPKYLFRKEGQNVTLSCEQNLNHDAMYWYRQDPGQGLRLIYYSQIVNDFQKGDIAEGYSVSREKKESFPLTVTSAQKNPTAFYLCASSMKEYPYEQYFGPGTRLTVT.

This sequence joins TRBV21-1 and TRBJ1-3. TRBV21-1 is listed as a pseudogene. The CDR3 runs 15 residues. The CDR3 coding sequence is TGTGCCAGCAGCAAAGAAAAAGGGTCGGGAAACACCATATATTTT. This gives the protein CASSKEKGSGNTIYF.

The J gene is TRBJ2-7, the V gene TRBV7-6; D unclear. V lost 1 base to trimming and J lost 7 bases, with 11 bases between them. The CDR3 totals 13 residues. Germline V gives CDR1 SGHVS, CDR2 FNYEAQ. The CDR3 spells CASSLVLAGEQYF. CDR3 in DNA: TGTGCCAGCAGCTTAGTCCTGGCCGGGGAGCAGTACTTC.

CDR3 sequence reads: CASSLEWQETQYF. The CDR3 DNA reads TGCGCCAGCAGCTTGGAATGGCAAGAGACCCAGTACTTC. V and J are TRBV5-1 and TRBJ2-5; D ambiguous. Germline loops: CDR1 SGHRS, CDR2 YFSETQ. The ends were cut back, 0 bases at V and 2 bases at J, with 5 bases in the middle. This CDR3 has 13 amino acids.

The chain has TRBV27 and TRBJ2-3; weak D call: TRBD2 (7 bases). This CDR3 is 13 amino acids long. Trimming cost V 11 bases and J 0 bases, with 12 bases left between them. The germline V gene encodes CDR1 MNHEY and CDR2 SMNVEV (reference sequence). The DNA for the CDR3 is TGTGCCTCCCGGGGGGCGAGCACAGATACGCAGTATTTT. Translated: CASRGASTDTQYF.

Turning to this clone: Germline is not matched at one junction end, which may reflect a read error. This rearrangement joins TRBV6-6 to TRBJ2-5; D unresolved. CDR3 length equals 12 residues. The germline gives CDR1 MNHNY, CDR2 SVGAGI (reference sequence). CDR3 amino acids: CASSSPQKTQYF. CDR3 nucleotides: TGTGCCAGCAGTTCCCCCCAAAAGACCCAGTACTTC.

The chain joins TRBV28 to TRBJ2-7, with 9 bases identical to TRBD1. CDR3 length: 17 residues. CDR1 and CDR2 (germline): MDHEN, SYDVKM. V gave up 4 bases and J gave up 0 bases; unmatched junction bases: 10. The CDR3 here is CASSSWDRAKPSYEQYF. CDR3 nucleotides: TGTGCCAGCAGTTCCTGGGACAGGGCCAAACCCTCCTACGAGCAGTACTTC.

The rearrangement joins TRBV7-2 to TRBJ2-7; 10 bases match TRBD1. Germline V gives CDR1 SGHTA, CDR2 FQGNSA. J lost 6 bases, V lost 4 bases, and 9 bases had no gene match. CDR3 size: 15 residues. DNA of the CDR3: TGTGCCAGCAGCTCCCAAGGGACAGGGGATACCGAGCAGTACTTC. The encoded protein is CASSSQGTGDTEQYF.